Listed below are T cell receptor beta chains from one sample, sequenced in a study of T cells in Graves' hyperthyroidism and ophthalmopathy. Using its own MiXCR run on the multiplex PCR reads, TCRdb lists one record per CDR3 protein. This table holds 300,000 to 350,000 distinct CDR3 sequences, around 16% found once. Input material: blood. The receptors come from a man aged 25-45 years with Graves' hyperthyroidism. Both conserved end residues are part of each CDR3. D genes are given only for firm matches. Clone size is not always given. Where it is, it says once, few, many or a class for expanded clones.

few	TRBV11-2	TRBD2	TRBJ2-2	CASSLVRGGTGELFF	TGTGCCAGCAGCTTAGTGCGGGGGGGCACCGGGGAGCTGTTTTTT
many	TRBV15	-	TRBJ2-5	CATSRAQGGAFQETQYF	TGTGCCACCAGCAGAGCCCAAGGGGGTGCCTTCCAAGAGACCCAGTACTTC
few	TRBV5-1	TRBD1	TRBJ2-2	CASGTGRLGENTGELFF	TGCGCCAGCGGGACAGGAAGATTAGGAGAAAACACCGGGGAGCTGTTTTTT
few	TRBV7-9	TRBD1	TRBJ2-7	CASSLVRQGPYEQYF	TGTGCCAGCAGCTTGGTTCGACAGGGTCCCTACGAGCAGTACTTC
many	TRBV24-1	TRBD1	TRBJ1-1	CATSDPTGGNTEAFF	TGTGCCACCAGTGATCCCACAGGGGGCAACACTGAAGCTTTCTTT
many	TRBV12-3/TRBV12-4	-	TRBJ2-1	CASRDSSPYNEQFF	TGTGCCAGCAGAGACTCCTCCCCCTACAATGAGCAGTTCTTC
-	TRBV14	TRBD2	TRBJ2-1	CASSHHFWASGIHEQFF	TGTGCCAGCAGCCACCACTTTTGGGCTAGCGGGATTCATGAGCAGTTCTTC
many	TRBV27	TRBD1	TRBJ2-7	CASSNRGYSYEQYF	TGTGCCAGCAGTAACAGGGGCTATTCCTACGAGCAGTACTTC
few	TRBV30	TRBD1	TRBJ2-7	CAWSVGTAYEQYF	TGTGCCTGGAGTGTGGGGACAGCCTACGAGCAGTACTTC
many	TRBV29-1	-	TRBJ2-1	CSVRVGYEQFF	TGCAGCGTGAGGGTGGGGTATGAGCAGTTCTTC
many	TRBV18	TRBD1	TRBJ1-2	CASSPPGTVYGYTF	TGTGCCAGCTCACCACCCGGGACAGTGTATGGCTACACCTTC
many	TRBV20-1	-	TRBJ2-7	CSAREEGGTYEQYF	TGCAGTGCTAGAGAGGAGGGGGGGACCTACGAGCAGTACTTC
-	TRBV5-1	TRBD1	TRBJ2-7	CASSQVGTGAGEQYF	TGCGCCAGCAGCCAAGTCGGGACAGGGGCTGGCGAGCAGTACTTC
many	TRBV6-1	-	TRBJ1-2	CASSETTSHYGYTF	TGTGCCAGCAGTGAGACGACCTCCCATTATGGCTACACCTTC
many	TRBV7-8	-	TRBJ1-5	CASSLESGRVGAQHF	TGTGCCAGCAGCTTAGAGAGCGGCAGGGTCGGAGCCCAGCATTTT
many	TRBV20-1	-	TRBJ1-5	CSARRGINQPQHF	TGCAGTGCTAGGCGGGGGATCAATCAGCCCCAGCATTTT
many	TRBV2	-	TRBJ1-3	CASSEALRGGGNTIYF	TGTGCCAGCAGTGAAGCGCTTCGGGGGGGAGGAAACACCATATATTTT
few	TRBV4-1	-	TRBJ1-5	CASSQDPAGGDYSNQPQHF	TGCGCCAGCAGCCAAGATCCCGCGGGGGGCGATTATAGCAATCAGCCCCAGCATTTT
-	TRBV6-1	TRBD2	TRBJ2-1	CASSGTSGSSNEQFF	TGTGCCAGCAGTGGGACTAGCGGGAGTTCCAATGAGCAGTTCTTC
many	TRBV20-1	TRBD2	TRBJ2-2	CSASTSGRSGELFF	TGCAGTGCTAGTACTAGCGGGAGATCGGGGGAGCTGTTTTTT
-	TRBV15	-	TRBJ2-3	CATSRVQVDTQYF	TGTGCCACCAGCAGAGTGCAGGTGGATACGCAGTATTTT
few	TRBV6-5	TRBD1	TRBJ2-7	CASSYEDRDLHEQYF	TGTGCCAGCAGTTACGAAGACAGGGACCTGCACGAGCAGTACTTC
few	TRBV29-1	-	TRBJ2-3	CSVELPDTQYF	TGCAGCGTTGAACTCCCTGATACGCAGTATTTT
-	TRBV7-9	TRBD2	TRBJ2-7	CASSPSGTTLGEQYF	TGTGCCAGCAGCCCTAGTGGGACTACCTTAGGGGAGCAGTACTTC
once	TRBV20-1	TRBD2	TRBJ2-5	CSARGPIMGGETQYF	TGCAGTGCTCGCGGACCGATCATGGGGGGGGAGACCCAGTACTTC
many	TRBV7-3	TRBD1	TRBJ2-2	CASSLTGGDRTGELFF	TGTGCCAGCAGCTTAACAGGGGGCGATCGAACCGGGGAGCTGTTTTTT
many	TRBV7-3	-	TRBJ2-3	CASSEGLHASTDTQYF	TGTGCCAGCAGCGAGGGACTCCATGCTAGCACAGATACGCAGTATTTT
many	TRBV9	-	TRBJ2-7	CASSVGPDPYEQYF	TGTGCCAGCAGCGTAGGACCTGACCCCTACGAGCAGTACTTC
many	TRBV28	-	TRBJ2-3	CATHEGGPDTQYF	TGTGCCACCCACGAAGGGGGGCCAGATACGCAGTATTTT
-	TRBV30	-	TRBJ1-5	CAWTSGVGNQPQHF	TGTGCCTGGACTTCTGGGGTAGGCAATCAGCCCCAGCATTTT
-	TRBV7-9	-	TRBJ2-7	CASSGRDPSYEQYF	TGTGCCAGCAGCGGACGGGATCCTTCCTACGAGCAGTACTTC
many	TRBV5-1	TRBD2	TRBJ2-7	CASCREAHYEQYF	TGCGCCAGCTGCCGGGAGGCACACTACGAGCAGTACTTC
many	TRBV5-1	-	TRBJ2-7	CASSLGAGLEQYF	TGCGCCAGCAGCTTGGGTGCGGGACTGGAGCAGTACTTC
many	TRBV6-1	TRBD1	TRBJ2-5	CASSRGQTSQETQYF	TGTGCCAGCTCTAGGGGGCAGACATCCCAAGAGACCCAGTACTTC
few	TRBV10-2	-	TRBJ2-1	CASSATQAAEQFF	TGCGCCAGCAGTGCTACCCAGGCTGCTGAGCAGTTCTTC
-	TRBV9	TRBD2	TRBJ2-1	CASSASRGSGRAHNEQFF	TGTGCCAGCAGCGCCTCTAGGGGAAGCGGGAGGGCCCACAATGAGCAGTTCTTC
many	TRBV5-1	-	TRBJ2-2	CASIGTTNTGELFF	TGCGCCAGCATAGGGACAACGAACACCGGGGAGCTGTTTTTT